This TCR beta chain was captured by sequencing in a study of blood T cell repertoires in COVID-19. Overall study context: COVID-19 samples collected from the United States, Italy and Spain covered acute and convalescent phases. T cells, B-cell-depleted T cells, or PBMCs provided the cDNA or gDNA that served as material.

In the original workflow: Quantification of nucleated cells was approximated via reference gene primer amplification. Measured with immunoSEQ multiplex PCR; TCRdb has only the in-frame clones, and not every one. V, J and clone size derive from that table, while D and trimming were established from the DNA sequence. The sample has 45,000 to 65,000 clones, 86% seen once. V gave up 4 bases and J gave up 0 bases, with 11 bases separating them. This CDR3 contains 15 residues. The germline gives CDR1 LGHNA, CDR2 YSLEER. The J gene is TRBJ2-3, the V gene TRBV4-3; perhaps TRBD2 as D (6 bases). This receptor was obtained from a man older than 75 with active COVID-19. The sequenced sample was peripheral blood. The CDR3 is CASSLSGASTDTQYF. DNA for the CDR3: TGCGCCAGCAGCCTTAGCGGAGCTAGCACAGATACGCAGTATTTT.